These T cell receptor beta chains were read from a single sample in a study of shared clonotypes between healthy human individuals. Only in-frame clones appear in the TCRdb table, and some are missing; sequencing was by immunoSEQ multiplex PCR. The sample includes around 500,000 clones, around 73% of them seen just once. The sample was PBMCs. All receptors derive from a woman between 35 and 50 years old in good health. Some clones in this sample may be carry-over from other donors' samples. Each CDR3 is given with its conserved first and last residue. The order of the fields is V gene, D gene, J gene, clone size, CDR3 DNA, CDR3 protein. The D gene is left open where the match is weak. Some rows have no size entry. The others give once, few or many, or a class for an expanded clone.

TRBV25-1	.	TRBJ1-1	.	TGTGCCAGCAGTGTTTGGGGTCGAAACACTGAAGCTTTCTTT	CASSVWGRNTEAFF
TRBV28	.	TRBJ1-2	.	TGTGCCAGCAGTCCTGGGGGCTTGAGCTATGGCTACACCTTC	CASSPGGLSYGYTF
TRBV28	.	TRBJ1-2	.	TGTGCCAGCAGTTTAGTCGGGCATGGCTACACCTTC	CASSLVGHGYTF
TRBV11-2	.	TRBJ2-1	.	TGTGCCAGCAGCTTAGATCAGGGCTCCTACAATGAGCAGTTCTTC	CASSLDQGSYNEQFF
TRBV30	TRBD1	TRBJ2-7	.	TGTGCCTGGAGTGTTTTGGGACAGGGTCCCGAGCAGTACTTC	CAWSVLGQGPEQYF
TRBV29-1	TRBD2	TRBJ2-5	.	TGCAGCGTGCGGACTAGCGGAATGGGGGAGCAGTACTTC	CSVRTSGMGEQYF
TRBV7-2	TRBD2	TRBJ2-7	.	TGTGCCAGCAGCTTTCGTAGCGGGAGATCAATCTACGAGCAGTACTTC	CASSFRSGRSIYEQYF
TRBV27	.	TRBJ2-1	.	TGTGCCAGCAGTTTGGAGGGCTGGGGTGAGCAGTTCTTC	CASSLEGWGEQFF
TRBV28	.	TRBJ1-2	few	TGTGCCAGCTCCCCCCGCGGGAAGGGTATGCACTATGGCTACACCTTC	CASSPRGKGMHYGYTF
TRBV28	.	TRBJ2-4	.	TGTGCCAGCAGATCAATGGCCAAAAACATTCAGTACTTC	CASRSMAKNIQYF
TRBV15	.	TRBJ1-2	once	TGTGCCACCAGCAGAAGCCGACAGAACGAACGATCTAACTATGGCTACACCTTC	CATSRSRQNERSNYGYTF
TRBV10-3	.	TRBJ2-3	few	TGTGCCATCGCGGCGCGAGAGGTAGATACGCAGTATTTT	CAIAAREVDTQYF
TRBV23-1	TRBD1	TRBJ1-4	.	TGCGCCAGCAGTCAATTCCAGGACAGGACTAATGAAAAACTGTTTTTT	CASSQFQDRTNEKLFF
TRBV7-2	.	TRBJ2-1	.	TGTGCCAGCAGCCAAGAGGCGAGCTCCTACAATGAGCAGTTCTTC	CASSQEASSYNEQFF
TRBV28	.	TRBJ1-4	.	TGTGCCAGCAGTTTAAACAGGCGGAATGAAAAACTGTTTTTT	CASSLNRRNEKLFF
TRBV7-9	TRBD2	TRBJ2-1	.	TGTGCCAGCAGCCCGCTAGCGGGCTCCTACAATGAGCAGTTCTTC	CASSPLAGSYNEQFF
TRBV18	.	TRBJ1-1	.	TGTGCCAGCTCACCTCAGAGGAACACTGAAGCTTTCTTT	CASSPQRNTEAFF
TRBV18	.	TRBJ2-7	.	TGTGCCAGCTCACCGGGAAGGGAACGCGAGCAGTACTTC	CASSPGREREQYF
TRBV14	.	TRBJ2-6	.	TGTGCCAGCAGCCAAGTAGGGGTCTCTGGGGCCAACGTCCTGACTTTC	CASSQVGVSGANVLTF
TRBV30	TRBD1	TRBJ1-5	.	TGTGCCTGGAGTGTACAGACAGGGCGTCAGCCCCAGCATTTT	CAWSVQTGRQPQHF
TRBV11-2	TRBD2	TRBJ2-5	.	TGTGCCAGCAGCTTAGAGGGCGGGAGGGAGACCCAGTACTTC	CASSLEGGRETQYF
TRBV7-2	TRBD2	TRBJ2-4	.	TGTGCCAGCAGCTTAGCCGGGACTAGCGGGAGGTTGGCCAAAAACATTCAGTACTTC	CASSLAGTSGRLAKNIQYF
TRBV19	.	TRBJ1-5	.	TGTGCCAGTACCGACAGAGATAGCAATCAGCCCCAGCATTTT	CASTDRDSNQPQHF
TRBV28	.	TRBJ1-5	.	TGTGCCAGCAGTTCCACTAGACGAAATCAGCCCCAGCATTTT	CASSSTRRNQPQHF
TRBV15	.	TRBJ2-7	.	TGTGCCACCAGCAGGGGGGGAGTCCCCTTCTCCTACGAGCAGTACTTC	CATSRGGVPFSYEQYF
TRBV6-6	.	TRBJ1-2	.	TGTGCCAGCAGTTACAGACAGACCGATGGTGGCTACACCTTC	CASSYRQTDGGYTF
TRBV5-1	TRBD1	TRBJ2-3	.	TGCGCCAGCAGCCCGCGGGACAGGCTCACAGATACGCAGTATTTT	CASSPRDRLTDTQYF
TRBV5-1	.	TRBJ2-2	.	TGCGCCAGCAGCCCCACAGGGAGGATTACCGGGGAGCTGTTTTTT	CASSPTGRITGELFF
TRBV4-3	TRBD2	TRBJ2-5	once	TGCGCCAGCAGCCAAGATTTAGCGGGGAGCTTGGGGGAGACCCAGTACTTC	CASSQDLAGSLGETQYF
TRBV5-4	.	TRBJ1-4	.	TGTGCCAGCAGCCTAGGCGGAGGGGAAAAACTGTTTTTT	CASSLGGGEKLFF
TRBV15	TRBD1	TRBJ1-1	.	TGTGCCACCAGCAGAGGACTCTTAAAAACAGGGGTACAAGCTTTCTTT	CATSRGLLKTGVQAFF
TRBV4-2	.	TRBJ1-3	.	TGTGCCAGCAGCGTCCTACAGGGACCCTCTGGAAACACCATATATTTT	CASSVLQGPSGNTIYF
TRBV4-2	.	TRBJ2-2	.	TGTGCCAGCAGCCACGACAGAATAACCGGGGAGCTGTTTTTT	CASSHDRITGELFF
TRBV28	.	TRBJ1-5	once	TGTGCCAGCAGTTTATCGCCTCTCTCCAACCGAAGGTTGAGCAATCAGCCCCAGCATTTT	CASSLSPLSNRRLSNQPQHF
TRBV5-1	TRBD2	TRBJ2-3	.	TGCGCCAGCAGCACCAGCGGGAGTGGAGGGGATACGCAGTATTTT	CASSTSGSGGDTQYF
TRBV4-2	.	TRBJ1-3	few	TGTGCCAGCAGCCAAGATACTAGGGACTCTGGAAACACCATATATTTT	CASSQDTRDSGNTIYF
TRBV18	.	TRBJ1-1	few	TGTGCCAGCTCACCAGAGATGAACACTGAAGCTTTCTTT	CASSPEMNTEAFF
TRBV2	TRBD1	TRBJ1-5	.	TGTGCCAGCAGTGAAGCGGGGACAGGGGCGCCCCAGCATTTT	CASSEAGTGAPQHF
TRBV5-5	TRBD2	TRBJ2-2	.	TGTGCCAGCAGCTTGGGACTAGCGGCTGCAACCGGGGAGCTGTTTTTT	CASSLGLAAATGELFF
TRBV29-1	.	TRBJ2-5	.	TGCAGCGTTGAAAAGGGCTGGTCCGCGCGGGGGCCCCAGTACTTC	CSVEKGWSARGPQYF
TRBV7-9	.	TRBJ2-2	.	TGTGCCAGCAGCTTTCGGGCCTCCGAGCTGTTTTTT	CASSFRASELFF